The entry that follows covers one T cell receptor beta chain sequence. No antigen is known for it. Per the germline V gene, CDR1 is MNHEY and CDR2 is SVGAGI. Trimming left V 2 bases short and J 3 bases short, with 10 bases between. CDR3 length: 14 amino acids. The sample belongs to a study of cytomegalovirus exposure and HLA in healthy donors. Study summary: From donors who were HLA-typed, an early data release held approximately 80 million unique TCRs.

Notes on the study in general: There were some public TCRs occurring in many donors, but most TCR sequences were rare. Looking again later, the authors saw that most CMV-associated TCR beta chains seemed HLA-restricted.

The PCR was carried out with 60 Vbeta primers and 13 Jbeta primers. Original handling: An analysis performed later counted 73 million or so unique TCR beta chains (approximately 10 million of them shared). The repertoire was sequenced with immunoSEQ multiplex PCR; TCRdb's copy has only in-frame clones and lacks some. That table furnishes V, J and clone size, whereas the DNA furnished D and trimming. The profile shows 55,000 to 80,000 clones, about 74% of them singletons. The chain has TRBV6-5 and TRBJ1-1; D gene unclear. The sample comprised PBMCs. The sequence was obtained from a woman aged 25 to 45 in good health and CMV-seropositive. The CDR3 DNA reads as TGTGCCAGCAGTTACAGCAGGTCGGACACTGAAGCTTTCTTT. Residues: CASSYSRSDTEAFF.